This is a list of T cell receptor beta chains from one sample in a study of OX40 agonist ivuxolimab in advanced cancers. The table came from immunoSEQ multiplex PCR; TCRdb's copy has only in-frame clones and leaves some out. Among tens of thousands of clones, over 75% were seen once, and the ten largest hold nearly 25%. The sample consisted of CD4+ or CD8+ T cells sorted from blood, taken in a trial of the OX40 agonist ivuxolimab. The receptors here all came from an adult with an advanced solid tumor such as melanoma, head and neck, liver or kidney cancer. Both conserved end residues are part of each CDR3. Fields, in order: CDR3 DNA, CDR3 protein, V gene, CDR3 length, J gene, D gene, clone size. D genes are given only for firm matches. Clone size is not always given. Where it is, it says once, few, many or a class for expanded clones.

TGTGCCAGCAGTGATTTACAGGGACCAGATACGCAGTATTTT CASSDLQGPDTQYF TRBV6-1 14 TRBJ2-3 NA NA
TGTGCCAGCAGCTTAGGGGCGGGCACAGATACGCAGTATTTT CASSLGAGTDTQYF TRBV7-6 14 TRBJ2-3 NA once
TGTGCCAGCCCGCGGTCAGAGGACTACAATGAGCAGTTCTTC CASPRSEDYNEQFF TRBV2 14 TRBJ2-1 NA NA
TGTGCCAGCAGTGCCGACAGGTCCCTACGGGAGCAGTACTTC CASSADRSLREQYF TRBV2 14 TRBJ2-7 NA NA
TGTGCCAGCAGCCCACGGGGGACAGGGATTACTGGCTACACCTTC CASSPRGTGITGYTF TRBV7-9 15 TRBJ1-2 TRBD1 NA
TGTGCCAGTAGGGACAGGGGGGACCACGAGCAGTACTTC CASRDRGDHEQYF TRBV19 13 TRBJ2-7 TRBD1 NA
TGTGCCAGCAGCAAAAGCGGGGCAACCTACAATGAGCAGTTCTTC CASSKSGATYNEQFF TRBV7-9 15 TRBJ2-1 TRBD2 NA
TGCGCCAGCAGGGAGACTGATACCACCGGGGAGCTGTTTTTT CASRETDTTGELFF TRBV10-2 14 TRBJ2-2 NA NA
TGTGCCAGCAGCCAAGAAAGGGCTTTAAGACTAGCGGGAGTAGATACGCAGTATTTT CASSQERALRLAGVDTQYF TRBV14 19 TRBJ2-3 TRBD2 NA
TGTGCCGGCTTTAACACCGGGGAGCTGTTTTTT CAGFNTGELFF TRBV30 11 TRBJ2-2 NA NA
TGTGCCAGCAGTTACTCGACTAGCCAGTCCTACGAGCAGTACTTC CASSYSTSQSYEQYF TRBV6-6 15 TRBJ2-7 TRBD2 NA
TGTGCCAGCAGTTCCGGGACAGGGGCTGAAGCTTTCTTT CASSSGTGAEAFF TRBV27 13 TRBJ1-1 TRBD1 once
TGTGCCAGCAGCTTCCCCGATGGCGAGCAGTACTTC CASSFPDGEQYF TRBV7-9 12 TRBJ2-7 NA NA
TGTGCCAGCAGCCAGTTGCCCCTAGCGGGAGGCTTAAATGAGCAGTTCTTC CASSQLPLAGGLNEQFF TRBV14 17 TRBJ2-1 TRBD2 NA
TGTGCCAGCAGCTTAGCGGGAGCGGAGCAGTTCTTC CASSLAGAEQFF TRBV7-6 12 TRBJ2-1 NA NA
TGTGCCAGCAGTGAACGTGGGTACGGGGGCACTGAAGCTTTCTTT CASSERGYGGTEAFF TRBV6-1 15 TRBJ1-1 NA NA
TGTGCCAGCAGTCACCCAGGGCCATACAATGAGCAGTTCTTC CASSHPGPYNEQFF TRBV6-5 14 TRBJ2-1 NA NA
TGTGCCAGCAGCTCCGGGACTAGCGTCTACGAGCAGTACTTC CASSSGTSVYEQYF TRBV7-9 14 TRBJ2-7 TRBD2 NA
TGTGCCAGCAGCCTAATCCATAGCGGGACTTCCTACAATGAGCAGTTCTTC CASSLIHSGTSYNEQFF TRBV7-6 17 TRBJ2-1 TRBD2 NA
TGTGCCTGGAGTCTGGGGGGCGAACGAACTTCCGAGCAGTACTTC CAWSLGGERTSEQYF TRBV30 15 TRBJ2-7 NA NA